This T cell receptor (beta chain) was identified during a study of control samples from healthy donors and cancer patients. The assay was immunoSEQ multiplex PCR, and TCRdb's table has in-frame clones only and misses some. The sample lists approximately 97,000 clones, about 90% seen once, with 13% to 15% in the top ten. Looked up from germline, CDR1 is MDHEN and CDR2 is SYDVKM. The CDR3 has 14 residues. V gave up 5 bases and J gave up 3 bases, with 11 bases separating them. What was sequenced was blood. The chain joins TRBV28 to TRBJ1-3; no firm D call. The TCR comes from a man aged 25-40 years in good health. The DNA of the CDR3 is TGTGCCAGCAGTCACATACCGGGTGGAAACACCATATATTTT. Protein: CASSHIPGGNTIYF.